Each of the 9 T cell receptor beta chains below was sequenced from the same sample in a study of blood T cell repertoires in COVID-19. The data were produced by immunoSEQ multiplex PCR, yet TCRdb's version contains in-frame clones alone and is incomplete. There are roughly 500,000 clones in the sample; approximately 89% occur only once, and approximately 0.9% lies in the top ten. Input material: peripheral blood. The receptors derive from a man aged 18 to 29 with COVID-19, enrolled during active disease.

This clone was recorded only once. This chain connects TRBV9 to TRBJ2-6; 7 bases fit TRBD1. This CDR3 is 16 amino acids long. CDR1 SGDLS and CDR2 YYNGEE come from the germline V gene. V dropped 4 bases and J dropped 2; count of bases not matched to a gene: 6. Here the CDR3 reads CASSPRQGAGANVLTF. The CDR3 DNA is TGTGCCAGCAGCCCTCGACAGGGAGCTGGGGCCAACGTCCTGACTTTC.

This clone was seen just once. The rearrangement joins TRBV24-1 to TRBJ2-2; D possibly corresponds to TRBD2 (5 bases). With 3 bases removed from V and 0 bases from J, the gap between germline ends came to 7 bases. This CDR3 is built from 15 residues. CDR1 and CDR2 (germline): KGHDR, SFDVKD. The CDR3 is CATSDEGSNTGELFF. DNA of the CDR3: TGTGCCACCAGTGATGAGGGCTCGAACACCGGGGAGCTGTTTTTT.

The V gene is TRBV7-2, the J gene TRBJ1-3; 7 bases are a match to TRBD1. The CDR3 length is 15 residues. The germline V gene has CDR1 SGHTA and CDR2 FQGNSA. V lost 3 bases and J lost 3; bases outside the gene matches: 5. The CDR3 DNA reads TGTGCCAGCAGCTTGGACGGGACAGTTGGAAACACCATATATTTT. It codes for CASSLDGTVGNTIYF.

V gene TRBV19 combines with J gene TRBJ1-1, with unresolved D. This CDR3 has 12 amino acids. Trimming left V 7 bases short and J 1 base short, with 7 bases between. CDR1 and CDR2 (germline): LNHDA, SQIVND (reference sequence). CDR3 loop: CASKQKNTEAFF. CDR3 bases: TGTGCCAGTAAACAGAAGAACACTGAAGCTTTCTTT.

A few counts support this clone. The V and J genes are TRBV7-9 and TRBJ1-5; 9 nucleotides line up with TRBD1. This CDR3 is 15 amino acids long. In germline, CDR1 is SEHNR, CDR2 FQNEAQ (reference sequence). Trimming took 4 bases from V and 8 from J; bases not matched to a gene: 9. The DNA of the CDR3 is TGTGCCAGCAGCTCCCTGCGGGACAGGGAAGAGCCCCAGCATTTT. Translated: CASSSLRDREEPQHF. Based on the CDR3 plus reference TRBV7-9 and TRBJ1-5, the full variable domain is DTGVSQNPRHKITKRGQNVTFRCDPISEHNRLYWYRQTLGQGPEFLTYFQNEAQLEKSRLLSDRFSAERPKGSFSTLEIQRTEQGDSAMYLCASSSLRDREEPQHFGDGTRLSIL.

This clone was seen a single time. The gene calls are TRBV27 and TRBJ2-2, with D possibly matching TRBD1 (6 bases). The CDR3 loop spans 18 amino acids. The V gene lost 0 bases and the J gene lost 8 bases, with 22 bases spanning the gap. From germline, CDR1 is MNHEY and CDR2 SMNVEV (reference sequence). CDR3 sequence (DNA): TGTGCCAGCAGTTTATCGATATGGCAAATACAGGGAAAAGGGGAGCTGTTTTTT. The encoded protein is CASSLSIWQIQGKGELFF.

This sequence joins TRBV5-5 and TRBJ2-2; D is uncertain. CDR1 SGHKS and CDR2 YYEKEE come from the germline V gene (reference sequence). V lost 0 bases and J 3 bases, leaving 12 bases between the germline ends. The CDR3 runs 16 residues. The chain's CDR3 is CASSLAVLDYTGELFF. CDR3 sequence (DNA): TGTGCCAGCAGCTTGGCCGTTCTAGATTACACCGGGGAGCTGTTTTTT.

The rearrangement uses TRBV7-8 and TRBJ1-5; 10 nucleotides line up with TRBD1. The germline V gene encodes CDR1 SGHVS and CDR2 FQNEAQ. The length of the CDR3 is 15 residues. Germline trimming cut 4 bases from V and 6 bases from J; bases unmatched to any gene: 6. Here the CDR3 reads CASSSTGGLGQPQHF. CDR3 bases: TGTGCCAGCAGCTCGACAGGGGGCCTGGGTCAGCCCCAGCATTTT.

The chain uses TRBV19 and TRBJ2-4; no firm D call. The germline V gene encodes CDR1 LNHDA and CDR2 SQIVND (reference sequence). CDR3 length: 14 residues. V gave up 5 bases and J gave up 4 bases, with 12 bases separating them. The CDR3, as DNA: TGTGCCAGTAGTGCCCCTCCAGAAAAAAACATTCAGTACTTC. It yields the protein CASSAPPEKNIQYF.